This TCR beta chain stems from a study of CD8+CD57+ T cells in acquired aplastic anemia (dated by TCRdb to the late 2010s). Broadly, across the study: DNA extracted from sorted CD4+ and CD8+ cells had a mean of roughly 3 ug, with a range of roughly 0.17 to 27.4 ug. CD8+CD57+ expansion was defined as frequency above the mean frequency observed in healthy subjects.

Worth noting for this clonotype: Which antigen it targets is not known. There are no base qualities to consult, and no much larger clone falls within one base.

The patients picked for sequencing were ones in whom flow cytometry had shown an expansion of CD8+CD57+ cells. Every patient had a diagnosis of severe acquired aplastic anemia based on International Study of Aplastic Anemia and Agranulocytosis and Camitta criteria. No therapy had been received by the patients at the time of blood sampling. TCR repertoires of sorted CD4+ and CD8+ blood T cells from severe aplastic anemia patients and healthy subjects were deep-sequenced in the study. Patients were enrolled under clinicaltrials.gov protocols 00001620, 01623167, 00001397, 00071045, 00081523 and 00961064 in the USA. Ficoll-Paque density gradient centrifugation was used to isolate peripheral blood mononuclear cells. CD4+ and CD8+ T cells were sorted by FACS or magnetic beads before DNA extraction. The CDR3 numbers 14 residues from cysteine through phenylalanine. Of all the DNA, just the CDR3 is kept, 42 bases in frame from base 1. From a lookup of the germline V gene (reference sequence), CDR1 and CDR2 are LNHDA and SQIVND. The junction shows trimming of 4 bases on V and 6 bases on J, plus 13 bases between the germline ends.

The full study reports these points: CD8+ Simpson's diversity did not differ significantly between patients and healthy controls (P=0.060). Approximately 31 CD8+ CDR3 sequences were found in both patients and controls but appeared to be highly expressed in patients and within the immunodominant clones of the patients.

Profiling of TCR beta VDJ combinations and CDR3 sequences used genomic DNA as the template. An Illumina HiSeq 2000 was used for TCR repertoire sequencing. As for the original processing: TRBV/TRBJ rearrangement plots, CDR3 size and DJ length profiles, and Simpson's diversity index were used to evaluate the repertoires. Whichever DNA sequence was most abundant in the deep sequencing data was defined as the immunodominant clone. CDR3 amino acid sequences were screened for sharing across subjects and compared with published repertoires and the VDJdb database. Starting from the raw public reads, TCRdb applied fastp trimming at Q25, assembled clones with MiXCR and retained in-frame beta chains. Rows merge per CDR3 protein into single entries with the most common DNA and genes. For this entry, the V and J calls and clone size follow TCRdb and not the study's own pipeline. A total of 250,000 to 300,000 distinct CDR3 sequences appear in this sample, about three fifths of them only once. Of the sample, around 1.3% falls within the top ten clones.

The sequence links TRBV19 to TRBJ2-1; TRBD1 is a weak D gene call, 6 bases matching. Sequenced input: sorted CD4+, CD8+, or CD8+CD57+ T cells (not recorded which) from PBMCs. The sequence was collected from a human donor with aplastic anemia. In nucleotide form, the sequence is TGTGCCAGTAGTACTAATCCGGACAGCAATGAGCAGTTCTTC. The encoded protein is CASSTNPDSNEQFF. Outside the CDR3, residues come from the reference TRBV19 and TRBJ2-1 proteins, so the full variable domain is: DGGITQSPKYLFRKEGQNVTLSCEQNLNHDAMYWYRQDPGQGLRLIYYSQIVNDFQKGDIAEGYSVSREKKESFPLTVTSAQKNPTAFYLCASSTNPDSNEQFFGPGTRLTVL.